These 26 T cell receptor beta chains were all obtained from the same sample, sequenced in a study of CD8+ T cells in alopecia areata. Treatment: oral pan-JAK inhibitor, 5-10 mg twice daily. Reverse transcription of extracted RNA yielded cDNA, which provided the sequencing template. Only in-frame clones appear in the TCRdb table, and some are missing; sequencing was by immunoSEQ multiplex PCR. In the table there are 110,000 to 150,000 clones, 54% of which are singletons. Material: CD8+ T cells sorted from blood, obtained at week 4, from a patient treated with tofacitinib. These receptors came from a human donor with alopecia areata.

CDR3 in amino acids: CASSPGSGTGANVLTF. The CDR3 DNA reads TGTGCCAGCAGTCCCGGGAGCGGGACTGGGGCCAACGTCCTGACTTTC. This chain uses TRBV27 with TRBJ2-6, with 7 bases aligning to TRBD2. V shed 5 bases, J shed 2 bases, and the junction held 6 bases outside the gene matches. Germline CDR1 reads MNHEY; CDR2 reads SMNVEV (reference sequence). CDR3 length: 16 amino acids. The whole variable domain, filled in from reference TRBV27 and TRBJ2-6, reads EAQVTQNPRYLITVTGKKLTVTCSQNMNHEYMSWYRQDPGLGLRQIYYSMNVEVTDKGDVPEGYKVSRKEKRNFPLILESPSPNQTSLYFCASSPGSGTGANVLTFGAGSRLTVL.

This chain links TRBV2 with TRBJ1-1; D possibly corresponds to TRBD1 (6 bases). Germline CDR1 reads SNHLY; CDR2 reads FYNNEI. Trimming cost V 6 bases and J 4 bases, with 15 bases left between them. The length of the CDR3 is 14 residues. The CDR3 sequence is CASRGGQPGTEAFF. The CDR3 coding sequence is TGTGCCAGCAGGGGGGGGCAGCCGGGCACTGAAGCTTTCTTT.

The V and J genes are TRBV5-6 and TRBJ1-1; D is possibly TRBD1 (6 bases). The germline V gene encodes CDR1 SGHDT and CDR2 YYEEEE. V lost 0 bases and J lost 4, with 13 bases in between. The CDR3 runs 15 residues. The DNA of the CDR3 is TGTGCCAGCAGCTTGGCACAGGGAGTTGGCACTGAAGCTTTCTTT. It specifies CASSLAQGVGTEAFF.

This clone was found a few times. The V gene is TRBV18, the J gene TRBJ1-5; the D is unclear. Germline V CDR1 and CDR2: KGHSH, LQKENI. V lost 2 bases and J lost 0, with 5 bases in between. CDR3 length equals 14 residues. CDR3: CASSPRVSNQPQHF. The DNA for the CDR3 is TGTGCCAGCTCACCAAGGGTTAGCAATCAGCCCCAGCATTTT.

This sequence joins TRBV27 and TRBJ2-1; D is unclear. This CDR3 is 13 amino acids long. The germline CDR1 and CDR2 sequences are MNHEY and SMNVEV (reference sequence). V was cut by 5 bases and J by 3 bases, with 8 bases left in between. The CDR3 DNA reads as TGTGCCAGCAGTCCCAGAGTCTACAATGAGCAGTTCTTC. Protein sequence: CASSPRVYNEQFF.

The V and J genes are TRBV7-9 and TRBJ1-6; 10 positions agree with TRBD1. CDR1 SEHNR and CDR2 FQNEAQ come from the germline V gene (reference sequence). Losses at the gene ends were 1 base for V and 8 bases for J; bases not matched to a gene: 8. This CDR3 is built from 17 residues. DNA for the CDR3: TGTGCCAGCAGCTTAGTTGGCCGGGGGACAGGGGATTCACCCCTCCACTTT. Translated: CASSLVGRGTGDSPLHF.

The chain has TRBV9 and TRBJ1-1; D is undetermined. Germline V CDR1 and CDR2: SGDLS, YYNGEE. The germline V and J ends were trimmed by 0 bases and 0 bases, with 15 bases remaining between them. The CDR3 covers 17 residues. The CDR3, as DNA: TGTGCCAGCAGCGTAGCCCCAGGCGGAGCTATGAACACTGAAGCTTTCTTT. Protein product: CASSVAPGGAMNTEAFF.

The chain carries TRBV7-3 and TRBJ1-1; D possibly corresponds to TRBD1 (5 bases). The CDR3 runs 13 residues. The germline V and J ends were trimmed by 2 bases and 10 bases, with 14 bases remaining between them. Germline CDR1 and CDR2: SGHTA and FQGTGA. This CDR3 reads CASSLDLGAGAFF. For the CDR3, the DNA is TGTGCCAGCAGCTTAGATCTAGGGGCAGGAGCTTTCTTT.

The chain recombines TRBV4-2 with TRBJ1-6, with 8 bases fitting TRBD1. After removal of 1 base from V and 5 bases from J, the junction contained 1 base not matched to a gene. The CDR3 spans 15 residues. Germline lookup yields CDR1 LGHNA and CDR2 YNFKEQ. The CDR3 bases are TGTGCCAGCAGCCAAGGACAGGGGAATAATTCACCCCTCCACTTT. As protein: CASSQGQGNNSPLHF.

The rearrangement uses TRBV5-6 and TRBJ2-7; D is perhaps TRBD1 (5 bases). Per germline, CDR1 SGHDT and CDR2 YYEEEE. Trimming took 7 bases from V and 0 from J, leaving 11 bases between them. The CDR3 covers 13 residues. CDR3 protein: CASFDSLSYEQYF. CDR3 nucleotide sequence: TGTGCCAGCTTTGACAGCCTCTCCTACGAGCAGTACTTC.

This clone was picked up a small number of times. The rearrangement links TRBV15 to TRBJ2-1; maybe TRBD1 (6 bases). The CDR3 spans 16 residues. Per germline, CDR1 LNHNV and CDR2 YYDKDF (reference sequence). V was clipped by 0 bases and J by 8 bases, with 17 bases between them. The CDR3 DNA reads as TGTGCCACCAGCAGAGATGGGGGCGCCGGATCGGATGAGCAGTTCTTC. Protein sequence: CATSRDGGAGSDEQFF.

The rearrangement joins TRBV30 to TRBJ1-1; D remains ambiguous. The CDR3 sequence is 13 residues long. The V gene's germline CDR1 is GTSNPN and CDR2 SVGIG (reference sequence). V was cut by 0 bases and J by 1 base, with 6 bases left in between. DNA of the CDR3: TGTGCCTGGAGTGTTGGGAGGAACACTGAAGCTTTCTTT. Translating it yields CAWSVGRNTEAFF.

This clone turned up a few times. The chain couples TRBV18 to TRBJ2-5, with TRBD1 matching 9 bases. V was pared by 3 bases and J by 4 bases, with 6 bases of the junction left unmatched. The CDR3 covers 15 residues. The germline gives CDR1 KGHSH, CDR2 LQKENI. The CDR3 DNA sequence: TGTGCCAGCTCACCGCTGGACAGGGGAGCAGAGACCCAGTACTTC. Translated, it gives CASSPLDRGAETQYF. Full variable domain (rest looked up from reference TRBV18 and TRBJ2-5): NAGVMQNPRHLVRRRGQEARLRCSPMKGHSHVYWYRQLPEEGLKFMVYLQKENIIDESGMPKERFSAEFPKEGPSILRIQQVVRGDSAAYFCASSPLDRGAETQYFGPGTRLLVL.

The chain recombines TRBV4-3 with TRBJ2-7; tentatively, D is TRBD1 (5 bases). V lost 4 bases and J 0 bases, leaving 10 bases between the germline ends. Germline CDR1 is LGHNA and CDR2 is YSLEER. CDR3 length: 14 residues. The CDR3 loop is CASSPETASYEQYF. The CDR3 DNA follows: TGCGCCAGCAGCCCAGAGACAGCCTCCTACGAGCAGTACTTC.

The chain couples TRBV5-1 to TRBJ1-1; D possibly corresponds to TRBD1 (5 bases). The CDR3 is 14 amino acids. V shed 4 bases and J shed 6 bases, with 16 bases lying between them. Germline CDR1 SGHRS, CDR2 YFSETQ. The CDR3 sequence: CASSEPGTVSEAFF. The CDR3 nucleotides are TGCGCCAGCAGCGAGCCCGGGACGGTATCTGAAGCTTTCTTT.

The table lists this clone with a count of one. CDR3 residues: CASSSTRDLNNEQFF. The CDR3 region has the DNA TGTGCCAGCAGTTCCACCCGGGACTTAAACAATGAGCAGTTCTTC. This chain uses TRBV6-5 with TRBJ2-1, with D perhaps matching TRBD2 (6 bases). Trimming removed 4 bases from V and 5 bases from J, with 15 bases in between. Germline loops: CDR1 MNHEY, CDR2 SVGAGI. The CDR3 loop spans 15 amino acids.

This clone was counted only a few times. The V call is TRBV9, the J call TRBJ2-7; no definite D call. From germline, CDR1 is SGDLS and CDR2 YYNGEE. The CDR3 totals 15 residues. V lost 0 bases and J lost 0, with 10 bases in between. The CDR3 sequence: CASSVGVGDSYEQYF. DNA for the CDR3: TGTGCCAGCAGCGTAGGAGTTGGGGACTCCTACGAGCAGTACTTC.

The chain carries TRBV6-5 and TRBJ1-1; D not certain. CDR3 length: 15 residues. Trimming took off 0 bases at V and 3 bases at J, with 11 bases between the two ends. Germline V gives CDR1 MNHEY, CDR2 SVGAGI. The CDR3 spells CASSYSEGPYTEAFF. The CDR3 bases are TGTGCCAGCAGTTACTCAGAGGGCCCCTACACTGAAGCTTTCTTT.

This chain uses TRBV2 with TRBJ2-1; 11 nucleotides agree with TRBD2. V shed 3 bases, J shed 12 bases, and the junction held 10 bases outside the gene matches. The germline CDR1 and CDR2 sequences are SNHLY and FYNNEI. CDR3 size: 15 residues. CDR3 in amino acids: CASSEGSGGGNRQFF. The CDR3 nucleotides are TGTGCCAGCAGTGAGGGTAGCGGGGGGGGTAATCGGCAGTTCTTC.

This sequence joins TRBV10-3 and TRBJ2-7; D is possibly TRBD1 or TRBD2 (5 bases each). This CDR3 is 12 amino acids long. V lost 10 bases and J lost 6, with 16 bases in between. Germline V gene lookup returns CDR1 ENHRY and CDR2 SYGVKD. CDR3 DNA sequence: TGTGCCACCCGGGACGGCACCGGCGAGCAGTACTTC. It translates to CATRDGTGEQYF.

This sequence joins TRBV14 and TRBJ1-1; 7 bases match TRBD1. This CDR3 is built from 13 residues. Germline CDR1 reads SGHDN; CDR2 reads FVKESK. Unmatched junction bases numbered 4, after V lost 9 bases and J lost 0 bases. CDR3 nucleotides: TGTGCCAGTGGAGGGACAGTGAACACTGAAGCTTTCTTT. It is translated as CASGGTVNTEAFF.

The rearrangement joins TRBV11-2 to TRBJ2-1; D possibly matches TRBD1 or TRBD2 (5 bases each). CDR1 is SGHAT, CDR2 FQNNGV, per germline. With 5 bases removed from V and 5 bases from J, the gap between germline ends came to 16 bases. CDR3 length: 15 amino acids. CDR3 in amino acids: CASSPTRGEDNEQFF. The CDR3 DNA reads TGTGCCAGCAGCCCCACTAGGGGTGAGGACAATGAGCAGTTCTTC.

This rearrangement joins TRBV14 to TRBJ2-2; no clear D. Germline CDR1 reads SGHDN; CDR2 reads FVKESK. V was pared by 1 base and J by 2 bases, with 14 bases between. The CDR3 consists of 17 residues. For the CDR3, the DNA is TGTGCCAGCAGCCAAGGTGGTGGCCCAGCTAACACCGGGGAGCTGTTTTTT. It specifies CASSQGGGPANTGELFF.

The J gene is TRBJ2-5, the V gene TRBV4-1; the D call may be TRBD1 or TRBD2 (5 bases each). This CDR3 comprises 14 residues. V lost 0 bases, J lost 9 bases, and 14 bases lay in between. Germline CDR1 and CDR2: MGHRA and YSYEKL. CDR3 DNA: TGCGCCAGCAGCCAAGAAAACTGGCGAGGGGCCCAGTACTTC. Translation: CASSQENWRGAQYF.

By sample fraction, this clone is medium-sized. The chain links TRBV6-1 to TRBJ2-3; 14 bases map to TRBD2. Germline V CDR1 and CDR2: MNHNS, SASEGT. The CDR3 consists of 15 residues. The J segment lost 4 bases and the V segment lost 4 bases, leaving 1 base of the junction unmatched. The CDR3 DNA follows: TGTGCCAGCAGTGGACTAGCGGGGGGGCCAGATACGCAGTATTTT. Protein product: CASSGLAGGPDTQYF.

The rearrangement uses TRBV20-1 and TRBJ1-2; D unresolved. CDR3 size: 9 residues. V lost 3 bases to trimming and J lost 7 bases, with 3 bases between them. CDR1 and CDR2 from the germline V gene are DFQATT and SNEGSKA (reference sequence). Here the CDR3 reads CSASLGYTF. DNA for the CDR3: TGCAGTGCTAGTCTTGGCTACACCTTC.